This entry features one T cell receptor beta chain sequence. There are many counts of this clonotype. Its antigen remains undetermined. Qualities for individual bases were not recorded, and no much larger clone is one base off. This record comes from a study of breast tumors, draining lymph nodes, adjacent tissues (TCRdb year 2016). Regarding the research as a whole: Breast cancer patients provided tumor, adjacent nontumor tissue and axillary lymph nodes, and the study compared the TCR beta repertoires across these three sources. The study was designed to assess the relationships and possible T-cell exchange between tumor, surrounding tissue and draining lymph node repertoires in human breast cancer. The research as a whole found: The conclusion that tumor T cells originate in lymph nodes was presented as consistent with a hypothesis rather than as directly demonstrated. The similarity between tumor and nontumor tissue repertoires was significantly greater in luminal-like breast cancer than in basal-like breast cancer. Tumors showed preferential V and J gene usage, and their T-cell repertoire diversity fell below that of lymph nodes yet above that of nontumor tissue. A scenario in which most tumor T cells derive from the lymph node and then expand within tumor tissue was judged to be consistent with the data.

The axillary draining lymph nodes of breast cancer patients were the source of the lymph node samples. TCRdb shows the sequencer as Illumina HiSeq 2000. Multiplex PCR amplification was used to build the TCR beta chain libraries. High-throughput sequencing was used to analyze the amplified TCR beta chain products. In-frame beta chains were kept once TCRdb had trimmed the public reads at Q25 with fastp and called clones with MiXCR. Entries that share a CDR3 protein sequence are merged under the most common genes and DNA. The sample table records 200,000 to 300,000 distinct CDR3 sequences; around 30% of these occur just once. Together, the top ten hold under 1.2% of the sample. V is shortened by 6 bases, J by 0 bases, and the region joining them spans 13 bases. From cysteine to phenylalanine, the CDR3 is 15 amino acids long. Solely the CDR3 DNA is kept, with 45 bases framed from the first base. The germline V gene provides CDR1 SGHRS and CDR2 YFSETQ.

This clonotype was obtained from a female donor with breast cancer. Some clones in this sample may be carry-over from other donors' samples. Rearrangement joined TRBV5-1 to TRBJ1-3, with the identity of the D gene unclear. The material sequenced was axillary lymph node tissue. The CDR3 region reads CASTSGPNSGNTIYF. The sequence in DNA is TGCGCCAGCACCTCAGGACCTAACTCTGGAAACACCATATATTTT.